The clone carrying this TCR beta chain has a handful of counts. The data originate from a study of response to subunit inactivated influenza vaccine. TCRdb re-analysed the RT-PCR reads in MiXCR, keeping a single row per CDR3 protein. The sample has 450,000 to 600,000 distinct CDR3 sequences, 16% seen once. V was cut by 1 base and J by 5 bases, with 8 bases left in between. CDR3 size: 14 residues. Germline-derived CDR1 and CDR2 are LGHDT and YNNKEL (reference sequence). The V gene is TRBV3-1, the J gene TRBJ2-2, with D unresolved. Sequenced here: CD4+ T cells sorted from PBMCs, sampled roughly 24 months after vaccination. This TCR was recovered from a man aged 50 to 69 who received an inactivated influenza vaccine. The CDR3 reads CASSQGGWTGELFF. As DNA, the CDR3 is TGTGCCAGCAGCCAAGGGGGTTGGACCGGGGAGCTGTTTTTT. The entire variable domain, with the rest obtained from reference TRBV3-1 and TRBJ2-2, is as follows: DTAVSQTPKYLVTQMGNDKSIKCEQNLGHDTMYWYKQDSKKFLKIMFSYNNKELIINETVPNRFSPKSPDKAHLNLHINSLELGDSAVYFCASSQGGWTGELFFGEGSRLTVL.